This T cell receptor (beta chain) was retrieved from a study of T cells in Graves' hyperthyroidism and ophthalmopathy (dated by TCRdb to between 2017 and 2020). Background on the whole study: Peripheral blood was collected at initial diagnosis, before any treatment. To identify TCR V-J signatures that set the groups apart, the researchers used a discovery cohort of 100 or so patients, made up of approximately 43 with Graves' ophthalmopathy and some 60 with stable Graves' hyperthyroidism. Prospective prediction of ophthalmopathy was tested in an independent validation cohort consisting of under 20 hyperthyroidism patients and some 17 patients who later progressed to ophthalmopathy. The roughly 91 discovery patients were randomly divided into training and test sets at a 7:3 ratio. In addition, the study compared T-cell repertoires in thyroid tissue and in blood from roughly 6 Graves' hyperthyroidism patients. Once sampling was done, hyperthyroidism patients were given methimazole at a starting dose of 30 mg daily, whereas ophthalmopathy patients were given high-dose intravenous methylprednisolone. TCR Vbeta CDR3 sequencing of some 140 peripheral blood samples (fewer than 45 ophthalmopathy, 75 or so hyperthyroidism and around 17 progressor patients) is reported in the paper. On the study overall, not on this receptor specifically: Sample size was not statistically predetermined, and blinding of investigators to group allocation was not performed. In validation, progression to ophthalmopathy was predicted by the model with around 70% sensitivity and around 76% specificity, a median of roughly 6.4 months before onset. Most expanded thyroid clonotypes (frequency above 0.001) were also detected in blood, a finding suggesting that blood repertoires may reflect thyroid immune responses. Ophthalmopathy was separated from stable hyperthyroidism by a 13 V-J signature model, with around 90% sensitivity and approximately 84% specificity obtained in cross-validation and 80%/75% obtained in testing.

The TCR beta CDR3 regions were amplified from RNA transcripts. The first round of RT-PCR for the TCR CDR3 was performed with the HTBI primer set and the Qiagen OneStep RT-PCR kit. Libraries were constructed in a second round of multiplex PCR, after which size selection and purification were carried out. Paired-end sequencing of the libraries was performed with 100 bp reads on an Illumina HiSeq2000. The authors processed their data as follows. SOAPnuke was used to process the raw data, with reads discarded if the reads contained adapters or uncalled bases, had a mean Phred below 15, or lacked an exact constant-primer or identifier match. High-quality paired reads were merged using COPE v1.2.5, and each unique nucleotide sequence was defined as a clonotype. MiTCR v1.1 was used to align the clonotypes against IMGT TRBV, TRBD and TRBJ reference segments. Analysis was restricted to V-J combinations with a frequency above 0.0001, which covered 98% to 99.2% of repertoires. A TCS score was defined as the ratio of F50 (clonal expansion) to E x V (chaos), with BLOSUM62-based TCRdist applied between CDR3 peptides within each V-J. Welch's t-statistics and random forest reduced approximately 520 V-J features to roughly 13, which were used in a naive Bayes classifier (R e1071). The public reads were quality trimmed at Q25 with fastp and then assembled into clones with MiXCR by TCRdb, keeping productive beta chains. For every CDR3 protein sequence, its rows merge into one entry that carries the most common genes and DNA. For this entry, the V and J calls and clone size follow TCRdb and not the study's own pipeline. The sample table records roughly 400,000 distinct CDR3 sequences; 20% to 30% of these occur just once. The ten largest clones represent over 70% of the sample.

This clonotype was counted a few times. The target of this receptor is not known. Base qualities were left out, and no much larger clone turns up one base away. Stable Graves' hyperthyroidism was defined as the absence of progression to ophthalmopathy over 18 months of follow-up. The hyperthyroidism patients were between 18 and 65 years old and newly diagnosed, with a disease duration of less than 2 months. Exclusion was applied to patients with uncontrolled infections, other autoimmune diseases, pregnancy or lactation. Diagnoses were established on the basis of clinical symptoms, serum thyroxine and TRAb, thyroid ultrasound, and orbital computed tomography. PBMCs were separated from roughly 9.6 ml of fresh peripheral blood using Ficoll-Paque density gradient centrifugation. Trizol reagent was used to extract total RNA, and RNA quality was then checked on an Agilent 2100 Bioanalyzer. CDR1 and CDR2, per the germline V gene, are SGHRS and YFSETQ. V has 4 bases trimmed and J has 4 bases trimmed; junction bases matching no gene number 7. Counted from cysteine to phenylalanine, this CDR3 has 14 amino acids. Here the CDR3 DNA is all that survives: 42 bases in frame from base 1.

Sequenced material: blood. The receptor was derived from a man in his fifties with Graves' hyperthyroidism. The rearranged segments are TRBV5-1 and TRBJ1-2, and TRBD1 matches 7 of the central bases. The CDR3 has the sequence CASSTGTEIYGYTF. The sequence in DNA is TGCGCCAGCAGCACTGGGACAGAAATCTATGGCTACACCTTC.